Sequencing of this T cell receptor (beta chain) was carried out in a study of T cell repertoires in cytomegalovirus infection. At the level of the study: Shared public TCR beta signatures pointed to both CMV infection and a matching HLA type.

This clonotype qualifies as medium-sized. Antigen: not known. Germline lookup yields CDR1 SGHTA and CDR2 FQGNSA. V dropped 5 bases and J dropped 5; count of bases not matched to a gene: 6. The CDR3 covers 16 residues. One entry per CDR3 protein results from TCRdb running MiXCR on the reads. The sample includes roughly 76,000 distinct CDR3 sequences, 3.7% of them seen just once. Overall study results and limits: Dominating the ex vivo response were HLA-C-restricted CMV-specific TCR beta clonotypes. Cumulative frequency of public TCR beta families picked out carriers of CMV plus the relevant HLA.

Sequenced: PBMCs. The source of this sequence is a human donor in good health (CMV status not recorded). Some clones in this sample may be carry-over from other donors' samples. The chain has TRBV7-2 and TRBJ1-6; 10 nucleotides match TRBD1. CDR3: CASSTRTGGNNSPLHF. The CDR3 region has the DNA TGTGCCAGCAGCACCAGGACAGGGGGGAATAATTCACCCCTCCACTTT. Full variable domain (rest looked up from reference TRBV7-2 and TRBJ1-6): GAGVSQSPSNKVTEKGKDVELRCDPISGHTALYWYRQSLGQGLEFLIYFQGNSAPDKSGLPSDRFSAERTGGSVSTLTIQRTQQEDSAVYLCASSTRTGGNNSPLHFGNGTRLTVT.